This T cell receptor beta chain was captured by sequencing in a study of radiation and T cells in renal cell carcinoma. Time point defined: blood 4 weeks post-SBRT, at nephrectomy. The treatment: 15 Gy SBRT to primary tumor, nephrectomy 4 weeks later. The germline CDR1 and CDR2 sequences are SEHNR and FQNEAQ (reference sequence). The CDR3 loop spans 16 amino acids. V lost 2 bases, J lost 2 bases, and 15 bases lay in between. Profiling relied on immunoSEQ multiplex PCR, and the TCRdb table lists in-frame clones only, not all of them. This table has roughly 92,000 clones, roughly 88% appearing once. Sequencing was performed on blood, taken from a patient whose treatment included radiotherapy and nephrectomy. This receptor was identified in a man between 60 and 75 years old with renal cell carcinoma. The chain employs TRBV7-9 and TRBJ1-1, with D possibly TRBD1 on 5 matching bases. CDR3 amino acids: CASSLISPRDNTEAFF. CDR3 DNA: TGTGCCAGCAGCTTAATTTCGCCCAGGGATAACACTGAAGCTTTCTTT.